This T cell receptor beta chain was sequenced for a study of blood T cell repertoires in COVID-19. The data were produced by immunoSEQ multiplex PCR, yet TCRdb's version contains in-frame clones alone and is incomplete. The data show 250,000 to 400,000 clones, with approximately 88% seen just once and around 1.6% held by the top ten. The germline gives CDR1 GTSNPN, CDR2 SVGIG (reference sequence). V was clipped by 0 bases and J by 8 bases, with 19 bases between them. The CDR3 consists of 16 residues. The clonotype originates from a woman aged 25-40 years with COVID-19, enrolled during active disease. The chain recombines TRBV30 with TRBJ1-4; D is perhaps TRBD1 (5 bases). The sequenced material came from peripheral blood. The CDR3 is CAWSVSSGGRWEKLFF. DNA for the CDR3: TGTGCCTGGAGTGTCAGCAGCGGGGGAAGGTGGGAAAAACTGTTTTTT. The full variable domain, completed using reference TRBV30 and TRBJ1-4, is SQTIHQWPATLVQPVGSPLSLECTVEGTSNPNLYWYRQAAGRGLQLLFYSVGIGQISSEVPQNLSASRPQDRQFILSSKKLLLSDSGFYLCAWSVSSGGRWEKLFFGSGTQLSVL.